This T cell receptor beta chain originates from a study of CD8 T cells in ankylosing spondylitis. Study-wide findings and caveats: Earlier reports found some motif variants in synovial fluid and blood in reactive arthritis. As for the disease-linked clones, they showed a CD8+ phenotype and occurred at relatively low frequencies in peripheral blood. For ankylosing spondylitis blood, a TCR beta motif of several highly homologous variants appeared characteristic.

The table lists this clonotype with many counts. Its specificity is not known. TCRdb used MiXCR to reprocess the 5' RACE reads, holding one entry per CDR3 protein. The sample lists around 490,000 distinct CDR3 sequences; roughly 5.2% were seen once. The CDR3 spans 16 residues. Trimming pared 3 bases from V and 4 bases from J, leaving 17 bases between. Germline lookup yields CDR1 SGHRS and CDR2 YFSETQ. This sequence joins TRBV5-1 and TRBJ2-1; D is tentatively TRBD1 or TRBD2 (5 bases each). This clonotype originated in a male donor with ankylosing spondylitis. Sequenced input: blood, either unsorted or a sorted T cell fraction (not recorded which). The CDR3 protein is CASSSSGLGRYNEQFF. The CDR3 DNA reads as TGCGCCAGCAGCTCCAGCGGCCTGGGACGTTACAATGAGCAGTTCTTC. The full variable domain, with the rest looked up from reference TRBV5-1 and TRBJ2-1, is KAGVTQTPRYLIKTRGQQVTLSCSPISGHRSVSWYQQTPGQGLQFLFEYFSETQRNKGNFPGRFSGRQFSNSRSEMNVSTLELGDSALYLCASSSSGLGRYNEQFFGPGTRLTVL.